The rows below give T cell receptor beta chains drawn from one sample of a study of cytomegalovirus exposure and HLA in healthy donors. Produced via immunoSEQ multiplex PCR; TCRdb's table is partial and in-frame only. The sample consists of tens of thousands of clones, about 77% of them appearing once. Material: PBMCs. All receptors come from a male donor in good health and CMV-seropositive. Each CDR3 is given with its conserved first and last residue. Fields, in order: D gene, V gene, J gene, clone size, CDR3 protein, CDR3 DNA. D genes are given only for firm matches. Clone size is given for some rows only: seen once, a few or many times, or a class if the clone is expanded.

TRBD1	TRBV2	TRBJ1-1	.	CASSSQGTTEAFF	TGTGCCAGCAGTTCACAGGGGACCACTGAAGCTTTCTTT
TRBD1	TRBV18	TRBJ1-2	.	CASSPFIEGTGENTF	TGTGCCAGCTCACCCTTTATTGAAGGGACAGGGGAGAACACCTTC
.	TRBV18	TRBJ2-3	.	CATGRRLSTDTQYF	TGTGCCACCGGTCGCCGGTTAAGCACAGATACGCAGTATTTT
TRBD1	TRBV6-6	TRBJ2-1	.	CASSYSRDSSYNEQFF	TGTGCCAGCAGTTACTCGAGGGACAGTTCCTACAATGAGCAGTTCTTC
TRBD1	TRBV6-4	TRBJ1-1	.	CASSTGAGTEAFF	TGTGCCAGCTCGACAGGGGCGGGTACTGAAGCTTTCTTT
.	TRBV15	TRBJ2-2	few	CATSRQGRTGELFF	TGTGCCACCAGCAGACAGGGAAGAACCGGGGAGCTGTTTTTT
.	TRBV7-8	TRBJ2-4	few	CASSLEGLPKNIQYF	TGTGCCAGCAGCTTAGAGGGACTCCCTAAAAACATTCAGTACTTC
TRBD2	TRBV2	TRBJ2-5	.	CASSGGTSGETQYF	TGTGCCAGCAGTGGGGGGACTAGCGGTGAGACCCAGTACTTC
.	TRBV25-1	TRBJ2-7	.	CASSGTGSSYEQYF	TGTGCCAGCAGTGGAACAGGAAGCTCCTACGAGCAGTACTTC
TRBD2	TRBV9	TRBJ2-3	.	CASSVGLAGAGDTQYF	TGTGCCAGCAGCGTCGGACTAGCGGGAGCCGGTGATACGCAGTATTTT
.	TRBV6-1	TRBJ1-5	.	CACLQGLNQPQHF	TGTGCCTGTCTCCAGGGGCTAAATCAGCCCCAGCATTTT
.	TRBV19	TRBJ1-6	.	CASRETAYNSPLHF	TGTGCCAGCCGCGAGACAGCCTATAATTCACCCCTCCACTTT
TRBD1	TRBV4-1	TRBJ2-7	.	CASSQTQGEEQYF	TGCGCCAGCAGCCAAACACAGGGGGAGGAGCAGTACTTC
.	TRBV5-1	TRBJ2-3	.	CASSLEAGIRADTQYF	TGCGCCAGCAGCTTGGAAGCGGGTATAAGGGCAGATACGCAGTATTTT
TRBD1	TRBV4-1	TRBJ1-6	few	CASSPTGPNNSPLHF	TGCGCCAGCAGCCCGACAGGGCCTAATAATTCACCCCTCCACTTT
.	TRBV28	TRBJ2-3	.	CASSLEGLAQYF	TGTGCCAGCAGTTTGGAGGGTTTGGCGCAGTATTTT
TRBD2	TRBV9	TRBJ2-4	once	CASSVSGGIVNIQYF	TGTGCCAGCAGCGTTAGCGGGGGTATCGTAAACATTCAGTACTTC
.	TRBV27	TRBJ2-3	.	CASSYRAPVDTQYF	TGTGCCAGCAGTTATCGAGCCCCGGTAGATACGCAGTATTTT
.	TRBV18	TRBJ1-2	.	CASSPPMRPTGLGGYTF	TGTGCCAGCTCACCACCAATGAGGCCTACAGGGCTCGGTGGCTACACCTTC
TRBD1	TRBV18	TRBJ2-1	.	CASSPWDRGRFNEQFF	TGTGCCAGCTCACCCTGGGACAGGGGTCGGTTCAATGAGCAGTTCTTC
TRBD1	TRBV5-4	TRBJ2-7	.	CASSLGGTGGHEQYF	TGTGCCAGCAGCTTGGGAGGGACAGGGGGCCACGAGCAGTACTTC
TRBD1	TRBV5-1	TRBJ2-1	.	CASNSGQGYNEQFF	TGCGCCAGCAATTCCGGACAGGGCTACAATGAGCAGTTCTTC
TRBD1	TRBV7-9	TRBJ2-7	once	CATNPGTGSYEQYF	TGTGCCACCAACCCCGGGACAGGGTCCTACGAGCAGTACTTC
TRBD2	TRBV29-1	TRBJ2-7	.	CSVATGGSYEQYF	TGCAGCGTTGCGACGGGGGGCTCCTACGAGCAGTACTTC
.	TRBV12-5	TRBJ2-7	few	CASGPQGTYEQYF	TGTGCTAGTGGCCCTCAGGGTACCTACGAGCAGTACTTC
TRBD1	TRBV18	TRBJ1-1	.	CASSAGTGARREAFF	TGTGCCAGCTCAGCCGGGACAGGGGCAAGGCGGGAAGCTTTCTTT
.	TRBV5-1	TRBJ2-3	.	CASSPGLRGGTDTQYF	TGCGCCAGCAGTCCTGGACTAAGAGGGGGCACAGATACGCAGTATTTT
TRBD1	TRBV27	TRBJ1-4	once	CASSFRDSNEKLFF	TGTGCCAGCTCTTTCCGGGACAGTAATGAAAAACTGTTTTTT
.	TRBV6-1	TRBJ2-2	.	CASWTVNTGELFF	TGTGCCAGTTGGACAGTTAACACCGGGGAGCTGTTTTTT